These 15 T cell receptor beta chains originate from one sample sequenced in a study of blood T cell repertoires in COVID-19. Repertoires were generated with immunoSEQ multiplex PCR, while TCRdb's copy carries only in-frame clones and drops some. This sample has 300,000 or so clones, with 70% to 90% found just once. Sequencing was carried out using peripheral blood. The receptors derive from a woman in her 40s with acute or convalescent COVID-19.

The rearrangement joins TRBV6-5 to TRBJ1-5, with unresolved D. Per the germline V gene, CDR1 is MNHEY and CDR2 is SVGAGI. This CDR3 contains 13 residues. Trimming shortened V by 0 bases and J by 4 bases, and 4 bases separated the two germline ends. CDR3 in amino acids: CASSYSLNQPQHF. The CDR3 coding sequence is TGTGCCAGCAGTTACTCACTTAATCAGCCCCAGCATTTT.

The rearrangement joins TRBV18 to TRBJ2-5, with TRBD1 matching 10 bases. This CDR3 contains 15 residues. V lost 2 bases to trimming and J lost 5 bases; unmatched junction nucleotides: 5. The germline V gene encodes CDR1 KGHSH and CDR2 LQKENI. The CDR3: CASSPKDRGSETQYF. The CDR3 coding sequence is TGTGCCAGCTCACCAAAGGACAGGGGGAGTGAGACCCAGTACTTC.

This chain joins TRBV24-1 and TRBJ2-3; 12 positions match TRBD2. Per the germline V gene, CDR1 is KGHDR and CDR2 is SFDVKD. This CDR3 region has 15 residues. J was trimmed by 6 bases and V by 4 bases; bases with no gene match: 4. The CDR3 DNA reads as TGTGCCACCAGTGAAACCGGGACTAGCGGGGATACGCAGTATTTT. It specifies CATSETGTSGDTQYF.

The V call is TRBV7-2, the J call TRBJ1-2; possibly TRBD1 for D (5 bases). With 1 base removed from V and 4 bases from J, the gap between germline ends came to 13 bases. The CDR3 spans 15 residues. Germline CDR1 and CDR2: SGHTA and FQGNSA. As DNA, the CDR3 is TGTGCCAGCAGCTTAGGTGGGGGGATCGGCTATGGCTACACCTTC. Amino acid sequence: CASSLGGGIGYGYTF.

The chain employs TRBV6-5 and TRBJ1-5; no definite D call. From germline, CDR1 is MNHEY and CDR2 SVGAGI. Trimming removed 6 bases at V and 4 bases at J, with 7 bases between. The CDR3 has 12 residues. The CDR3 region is CASRSGNQPQHF. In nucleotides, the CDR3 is TGTGCCAGCAGGTCGGGGAATCAGCCCCAGCATTTT.

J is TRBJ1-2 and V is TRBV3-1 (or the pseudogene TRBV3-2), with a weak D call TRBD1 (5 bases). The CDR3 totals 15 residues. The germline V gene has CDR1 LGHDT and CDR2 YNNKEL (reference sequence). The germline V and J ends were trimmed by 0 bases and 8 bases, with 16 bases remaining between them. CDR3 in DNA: TGTGCCAGCAGCCAAGACGGAGGGGCCCCTAGGGGCTACACCTTC. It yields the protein CASSQDGGAPRGYTF.

The CDR3 region has the DNA TGTGCCAGCAGACTTAGCAATCAGCCCCAGCATTTT. It encodes CASRLSNQPQHF. The chain has TRBV28 and TRBJ1-5; no firm D call. Between the trimmed V and J ends, which lost 6 bases and 0 bases, there was a span of 3 bases. The germline V gene has CDR1 MDHEN and CDR2 SYDVKM. This CDR3 has 12 residues.

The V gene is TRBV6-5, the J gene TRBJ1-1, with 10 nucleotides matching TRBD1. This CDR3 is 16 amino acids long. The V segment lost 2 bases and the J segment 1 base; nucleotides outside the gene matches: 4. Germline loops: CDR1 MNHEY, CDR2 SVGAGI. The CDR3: CASSYLGTGENTEAFF. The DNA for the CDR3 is TGTGCCAGCAGTTACCTGGGGACAGGGGAGAACACTGAAGCTTTCTTT.

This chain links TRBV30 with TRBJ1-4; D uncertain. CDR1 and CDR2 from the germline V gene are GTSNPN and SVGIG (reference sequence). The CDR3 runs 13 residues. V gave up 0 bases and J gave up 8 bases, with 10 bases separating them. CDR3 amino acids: CAWSVAVFEKLFF. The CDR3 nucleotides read TGTGCCTGGAGTGTAGCGGTGTTCGAAAAACTGTTTTTT.

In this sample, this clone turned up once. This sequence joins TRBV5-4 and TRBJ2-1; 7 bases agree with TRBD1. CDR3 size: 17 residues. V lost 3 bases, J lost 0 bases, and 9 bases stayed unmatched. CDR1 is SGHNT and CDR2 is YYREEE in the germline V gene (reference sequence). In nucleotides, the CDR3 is TGTGCCAGCAGCTCCCGGACAGGCGATAGCTCCTACAATGAGCAGTTCTTC. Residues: CASSSRTGDSSYNEQFF.

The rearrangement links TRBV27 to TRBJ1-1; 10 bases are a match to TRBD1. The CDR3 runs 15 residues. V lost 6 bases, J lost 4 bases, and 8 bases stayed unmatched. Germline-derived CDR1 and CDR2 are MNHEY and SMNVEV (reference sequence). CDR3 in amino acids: CASSVTGGFGTEAFF. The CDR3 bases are TGTGCCAGCAGCGTGACAGGGGGCTTTGGCACTGAAGCTTTCTTT.

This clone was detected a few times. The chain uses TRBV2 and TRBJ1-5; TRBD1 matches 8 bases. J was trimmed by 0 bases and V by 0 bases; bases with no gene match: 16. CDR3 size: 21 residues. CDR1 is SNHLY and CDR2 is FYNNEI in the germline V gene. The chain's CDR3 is CASSEAWGGDRSVDSNQPQHF. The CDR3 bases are TGTGCCAGCAGTGAAGCCTGGGGGGGGGACAGGTCCGTAGATAGCAATCAGCCCCAGCATTTT.

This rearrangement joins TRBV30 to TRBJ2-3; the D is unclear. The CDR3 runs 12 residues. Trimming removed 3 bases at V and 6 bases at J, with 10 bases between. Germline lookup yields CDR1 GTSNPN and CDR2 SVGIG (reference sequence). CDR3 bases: TGTGCCTGGAGCCTTCGAGCCGATACGCAGTATTTT. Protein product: CAWSLRADTQYF.

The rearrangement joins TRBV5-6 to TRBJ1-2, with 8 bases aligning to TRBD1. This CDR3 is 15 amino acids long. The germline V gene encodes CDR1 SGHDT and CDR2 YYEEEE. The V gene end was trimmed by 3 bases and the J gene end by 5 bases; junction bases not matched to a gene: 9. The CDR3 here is CASSWGQGAQYGYTF. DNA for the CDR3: TGTGCCAGCAGCTGGGGGCAGGGGGCGCAGTATGGCTACACCTTC. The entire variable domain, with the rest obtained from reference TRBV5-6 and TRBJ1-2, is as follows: DAGVTQSPTHLIKTRGQQVTLRCSPKSGHDTVSWYQQALGQGPQFIFQYYEEEERQRGNFPDRFSGHQFPNYSSELNVNALLLGDSALYLCASSWGQGAQYGYTFGSGTRLTVV.

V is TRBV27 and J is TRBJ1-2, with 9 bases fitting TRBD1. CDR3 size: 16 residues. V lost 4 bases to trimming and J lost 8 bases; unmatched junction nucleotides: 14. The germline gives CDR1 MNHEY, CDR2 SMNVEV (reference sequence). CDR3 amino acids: CASSSHTRQGVEGYTF. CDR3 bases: TGTGCCAGCAGTTCCCATACCCGACAGGGGGTGGAGGGCTACACCTTC.